Presented here are 32 T cell receptor beta chains from one specimen sequenced in a study of blood T cell repertoires in COVID-19. Profiling relied on immunoSEQ multiplex PCR, and the TCRdb table lists in-frame clones only, not all of them. Among 190,000 or so clones listed, roughly nine tenths were seen once. The material sequenced was peripheral blood. The receptors come from a man between 40 and 49 years old with acute or convalescent COVID-19.

The rearrangement joins TRBV7-9 to TRBJ1-1; D is undetermined. CDR3 length equals 15 residues. CDR1 and CDR2 from the germline V gene are SEHNR and FQNEAQ (reference sequence). Trimming removed 5 bases at V and 2 bases at J, with 15 bases between. CDR3 sequence reads: CASSPRREINTEAFF. The CDR3 nucleotides read TGTGCCAGCAGCCCTAGGAGAGAAATTAACACTGAAGCTTTCTTT.

V is TRBV9 and J is TRBJ2-2; 16 nucleotides align to TRBD2. CDR3 length equals 18 residues. V dropped 4 bases and J dropped 7; count of bases not matched to a gene: 10. Germline lookup yields CDR1 SGDLS and CDR2 YYNGEE. The CDR3 DNA reads TGTGCCAGCAGCCCGACCCCGGGACTAGCGGGGGGGCACGGGGAGCTGTTTTTT. The encoded protein is CASSPTPGLAGGHGELFF.

A single count supports this clone. This sequence joins TRBV29-1 and TRBJ1-2; TRBD1 agrees at 7 bases. The CDR3 has 12 residues. Losses at the gene ends were 4 bases for V and 5 bases for J; bases not matched to a gene: 4. Germline CDR1 reads SQVTM; CDR2 reads ANQGSEA. The CDR3, as DNA: TGCAGCGTTGGTAGCAGGGGGTATGGCTACACCTTC. Translating gives CSVGSRGYGYTF.

The chain employs TRBV5-4 and TRBJ1-1; 8 bases line up with TRBD1. The CDR3 length is 15 residues. Unmatched junction bases numbered 6, after V lost 3 bases and J lost 2 bases. The germline gives CDR1 SGHNT, CDR2 YYREEE (reference sequence). The CDR3 loop is CASSWRQGPNTEAFF. CDR3 nucleotides: TGTGCCAGCAGCTGGAGACAGGGGCCTAACACTGAAGCTTTCTTT. Together with reference TRBV5-4 and TRBJ1-1, the CDR3 gives the full variable domain: ETGVTQSPTHLIKTRGQQVTLRCSSQSGHNTVSWYQQALGQGPQFIFQYYREEENGRGNFPPRFSGLQFPNYSSELNVNALELDDSALYLCASSWRQGPNTEAFFGQGTRLTVV.

The genes are TRBV6-5 and TRBJ1-3, with D unclear. The length of the CDR3 is 16 residues. The germline CDR1 and CDR2 sequences are MNHEY and SVGAGI. Trimming left V 0 bases short and J 7 bases short, with 16 bases between. CDR3 sequence reads: CASSYSGPTARNTIYF. DNA for the CDR3: TGTGCCAGCAGTTACTCCGGCCCAACCGCCAGGAACACCATATATTTT.

This chain uses TRBV5-5 with TRBJ2-7; 7 nucleotides line up with TRBD1. Germline V CDR1 and CDR2: SGHKS, YYEKEE (reference sequence). The CDR3 spans 15 residues. V shed 2 bases, J shed 2 bases, and the junction held 7 bases outside the gene matches. The CDR3 protein is CASSLLHRGTYEQYF. The CDR3, as DNA: TGTGCCAGCAGCTTACTACACAGGGGTACCTACGAGCAGTACTTC. Full variable domain (outside the CDR3, taken from reference TRBV5-5 and TRBJ2-7): DAGVTQSPTHLIKTRGQQVTLRCSPISGHKSVSWYQQVLGQGPQFIFQYYEKEERGRGNFPDRFSARQFPNYSSELNVNALLLGDSALYLCASSLLHRGTYEQYFGPGTRLTVT.

The V gene is TRBV7-8, the J gene TRBJ2-7; D is possibly TRBD2 (6 bases). CDR3 length: 14 amino acids. Germline V gene sequence: CDR1 SGHVS, CDR2 FQNEAQ. V gave up 2 bases and J gave up 2 bases, with 10 bases separating them. CDR3 sequence: CASSLNTGAYEQYF. CDR3 coding DNA: TGTGCCAGCAGCTTAAATACGGGGGCCTACGAGCAGTACTTC. The whole variable domain, filled in from reference TRBV7-8 and TRBJ2-7, reads GAGVSQSPRYKVAKRGQDVALRCDPISGHVSLFWYQQALGQGPEFLTYFQNEAQLDKSGLPSDRFFAERPEGSVSTLKIQRTQQEDSAVYLCASSLNTGAYEQYFGPGTRLTVT.

The chain links TRBV21-1 to TRBJ2-2; the table gives TRBD1 as D, unverified against the DNA. TRBV21-1 is a recognized pseudogene. The CDR3 loop spans 20 amino acids. In DNA form, the CDR3 reads TGTGCCAGCAGCAAAGTAATCAGGTTTTGGGACAGCAAGAACACCGGGGAGCTGTTTTTT. Its protein is CASSKVIRFWDSKNTGELFF.

The chain joins TRBV19 to TRBJ2-3, with D maybe TRBD1 (6 bases). Germline CDR1 LNHDA, CDR2 SQIVND (reference sequence). The germline V and J ends were trimmed by 6 bases and 5 bases, with 24 bases remaining between them. This CDR3 contains 17 residues. DNA for the CDR3: TGTGCCAGTAGCCGACGAAGTGGGCAGGGACAAATAGATACGCAGTATTTT. This codes for CASSRRSGQGQIDTQYF.

This chain connects TRBV5-1 to TRBJ2-5; 7 nucleotides agree with TRBD1. Germline loops: CDR1 SGHRS, CDR2 YFSETQ. This CDR3 has 16 amino acids. J was trimmed by 5 bases and V by 1 base; bases with no gene match: 11. CDR3 DNA: TGCGCCAGCAGCTTGTGGAGAGAGGGGGCAGGGGAGACCCAGTACTTC. This encodes CASSLWREGAGETQYF.

The V gene is TRBV21-1, the J gene TRBJ2-2; the table's TRBD1 call for D was not verified on the DNA. TRBV21-1 constitutes a pseudogene. The CDR3 extends over 18 amino acids. DNA of the CDR3: TGTGCCAGCAGCACCCGGGACAGAGACAACAACCCCACCGGGGAGCTGTTTTTT. Protein: CASSTRDRDNNPTGELFF.

J is TRBJ1-5 and V is TRBV21-1; the D call TRBD1 from the table was never checked on the DNA. TRBV21-1 is recorded as a pseudogene. The CDR3 spans 19 residues. DNA for the CDR3: TGTGCCAGCAGCAAAGTGGAACCTGCCGCCAGGAATAGCAATCAGCCCCAGCATTTT. Translated, it gives CASSKVEPAARNSNQPQHF.

The chain joins TRBV7-2 to TRBJ2-3; no reliable D call. The CDR3 sequence is 13 residues long. With 3 bases removed from V and 1 base from J, the gap between germline ends came to 5 bases. The V gene's germline CDR1 is SGHTA and CDR2 FQGNSA. The CDR3 DNA reads TGTGCCAGCAGCTTTCGCGGCACAGATACGCAGTATTTT. Amino acids: CASSFRGTDTQYF. Using reference TRBV7-2 and TRBJ2-3 for the parts outside the CDR3, the full variable domain is GAGVSQSPSNKVTEKGKDVELRCDPISGHTALYWYRQSLGQGLEFLIYFQGNSAPDKSGLPSDRFSAERTGGSVSTLTIQRTQQEDSAVYLCASSFRGTDTQYFGPGTRLTVL.

V gene TRBV18 combines with J gene TRBJ2-7; D possibly corresponds to TRBD2 (5 bases). The CDR3 runs to 15 residues. V shed 4 bases and J shed 6 bases, with 19 bases lying between them. Germline V lookup: CDR1 KGHSH, CDR2 LQKENI. DNA for the CDR3: TGTGCCAGCTCACTTGACTGGGAGCTGACAAGCGAGCAGTACTTC. Protein product: CASSLDWELTSEQYF.

The V call is TRBV25-1, the J call TRBJ1-3, with D maybe TRBD1 (6 bases). The V end was cut by 4 bases, the J end by 0 bases, with 19 bases between. Germline V gene sequence: CDR1 MGHDK, CDR2 SYGVNS. The CDR3 is made up of 18 amino acids. This CDR3 is CASSGLDRTGFSGNTIYF. CDR3 DNA: TGTGCCAGCAGTGGTCTAGACAGGACCGGTTTCTCTGGAAACACCATATATTTT.

The chain has TRBV28 and TRBJ2-2, with 10 bases aligning to TRBD2. The CDR3 totals 18 residues. The J segment lost 3 bases and the V segment lost 6 bases, leaving 13 bases of the junction unmatched. Germline V CDR1 and CDR2: MDHEN, SYDVKM. CDR3 in DNA: TGTGCCAGCAGCTCCGATGGTAGCGGGGGGAGATACACCGGGGAGCTGTTTTTT. Translation gives CASSSDGSGGRYTGELFF.

This clone appeared once. The rearrangement uses TRBV12-3 or TRBV12-4 and TRBJ1-2; D unresolved. This CDR3 comprises 12 residues. Trimming left V 7 bases short and J 5 bases short, with 11 bases between. CDR3 in DNA: TGTGCCAGCACCCGACGGGGATATGGCTACACCTTC. Translation gives CASTRRGYGYTF.

The chain uses TRBV2 and TRBJ1-6, with 7 bases that match TRBD1. The germline gives CDR1 SNHLY, CDR2 FYNNEI. V lost 6 bases, J lost 6 bases, and 2 bases stayed unmatched. CDR3 length: 13 amino acids. This CDR3 reads CASRDRTNSPLHF. For the CDR3, the DNA is TGTGCCAGCAGGGACAGGACTAATTCACCCCTCCACTTT.

The rearrangement links TRBV24-1 to TRBJ2-5; 12 bases map to TRBD2. With 3 bases clipped from V and 3 bases from J, the junction kept 7 bases outside the gene matches. Germline CDR1 reads KGHDR; CDR2 reads SFDVKD. The CDR3 spans 17 residues. Written as DNA, the CDR3 is TGTGCCACCAGTGATCCTAGGACTAGCGGGGTTGAAGAGACCCAGTACTTC. Its translation is CATSDPRTSGVEETQYF.

This clone appeared a few times. The rearrangement links TRBV28 to TRBJ1-6; 9 nucleotides match TRBD1. The CDR3 totals 15 residues. In germline, CDR1 is MDHEN, CDR2 SYDVKM. J was trimmed by 7 bases and V by 8 bases; bases with no gene match: 9. CDR3 nucleotides: TGTGCCAGCCAGGGACAGGGAGGGGTCAATTCACCCCTCCACTTT. Amino acids: CASQGQGGVNSPLHF.

This clone was observed a few times. This sequence joins TRBV7-9 and TRBJ2-7; 9 nucleotides match TRBD1. There are 17 residues in the CDR3. V lost 4 bases to trimming and J lost 2 bases; unmatched junction nucleotides: 12. The V gene's germline CDR1 is SEHNR and CDR2 FQNEAQ (reference sequence). Here the CDR3 DNA reads TGTGCCAGCAGCTCAAACCCGGGGACAGGGTATACCTACGAGCAGTACTTC. Translating it yields CASSSNPGTGYTYEQYF.

CDR3 amino acids: CASSGGGTGTGAGEQYF. DNA for the CDR3: TGTGCCAGCAGCGGAGGGGGAACCGGGACAGGGGCCGGCGAGCAGTACTTC. The rearrangement uses TRBV9 and TRBJ2-7; 10 bases fit TRBD1. Germline V gene sequence: CDR1 SGDLS, CDR2 YYNGEE. The J segment lost 6 bases and the V segment lost 3 bases, leaving 15 bases of the junction unmatched. The CDR3 runs 17 residues. Together with reference TRBV9 and TRBJ2-7, the CDR3 gives the full variable domain: DSGVTQTPKHLITATGQRVTLRCSPRSGDLSVYWYQQSLDQGLQFLIQYYNGEERAKGNILERFSAQQFPDLHSELNLSSLELGDSALYFCASSGGGTGTGAGEQYFGPGTRLTVT.

This clone rates as medium-sized (0.01 to 0.1%). The rearrangement joins TRBV2 to TRBJ1-1, with D perhaps TRBD1 (5 bases). Germline values: CDR1 SNHLY, CDR2 FYNNEI. Trimming pared 8 bases from V and 5 bases from J, leaving 9 bases between. The CDR3 is 11 amino acids. The CDR3 loop reads CASSRVTEAFF. DNA for the CDR3: TGTGCCAGCTCCAGGGTTACTGAAGCTTTCTTT.

The chain recombines TRBV11-2 with TRBJ2-7, with D unresolved. Per the germline V gene, CDR1 is SGHAT and CDR2 is FQNNGV. V lost 1 base and J 2 bases, leaving 6 bases between the germline ends. The CDR3 is 13 residues long. The CDR3 nucleotides read TGTGCCAGCAGCTTAGGACATACCTACGAGCAGTACTTC. The encoded protein is CASSLGHTYEQYF.

Details on this clone: Distinct nucleotide sequences in the sample also encode this CDR3. V usage is TRBV12-3 or TRBV12-4 and J usage is TRBJ1-2; 7 bases agree with TRBD1. The CDR3 contains 13 residues. V gave up 1 base and J gave up 5 bases; unmatched junction bases: 1. The CDR3 sequence: CASSLGQGYGYTF. CDR3 sequence (DNA): TGTGCCAGCAGTTTAGGACAGGGTTATGGCTACACCTTC.

The rearrangement joins TRBV14 to TRBJ2-2; D is undetermined. Germline CDR1 is SGHDN and CDR2 is FVKESK. Trimming shortened V by 1 base and J by 5 bases, and 8 bases separated the two germline ends. CDR3 length equals 14 residues. The CDR3 bases are TGTGCCAGCAGCCAAGTTCTGCGGACCGGGGAGCTGTTTTTT. It yields the protein CASSQVLRTGELFF.

As to this clone: At the DNA level, this CDR3 is encoded by other sequences in the same sample as well. This chain connects TRBV19 to TRBJ2-5; 9 bases match TRBD1. CDR1 is LNHDA and CDR2 is SQIVND in the germline V gene (reference sequence). V lost 3 bases and J lost 4; bases outside the gene matches: 3. This CDR3 has 14 residues. The CDR3 spells CASSIGQGLETQYF. CDR3 sequence (DNA): TGTGCCAGTAGTATTGGACAGGGGTTAGAGACCCAGTACTTC.

This clone occurred once. The genes are TRBV11-2 and TRBJ2-3, with unresolved D. Deletions cut 5 bases from V and 13 bases from J, with 25 bases between. The CDR3 sequence is 15 residues long. Per germline, CDR1 SGHAT and CDR2 FQNNGV. CDR3 amino acids: CASSPPSMVPAVEYF. The CDR3, as DNA: TGTGCCAGCAGCCCCCCTTCGATGGTCCCCGCAGTGGAGTATTTT.

This clone occurred once. This CDR3 is also generated by other DNA sequences in the sample. This chain uses TRBV18 with TRBJ1-4; D is possibly TRBD1 (6 bases). The CDR3 contains 15 residues. V was pared by 0 bases and J by 5 bases, with 10 bases between. Germline V gene lookup returns CDR1 KGHSH and CDR2 LQKENI. CDR3 residues: CASSPPGQGNEKLFF. The CDR3 nucleotides are TGTGCCAGCTCACCACCGGGGCAGGGGAATGAAAAACTGTTTTTT.

The rearrangement uses TRBV5-8 and TRBJ2-7; maybe TRBD1 (6 bases). V lost 0 bases and J lost 6, with 16 bases in between. This CDR3 contains 15 residues. CDR1 and CDR2 (germline): SGHTS, YDEGEE. The CDR3, as DNA: TGTGCCAGCAGCTTGGATGGGGGCCCCTTGCTCGAGCAGTACTTC. Protein: CASSLDGGPLLEQYF.

The gene calls are TRBV7-2 and TRBJ2-1; perhaps TRBD1 as D (5 bases). Trimming took 6 bases from V and 0 from J, leaving 12 bases between them. CDR3 length: 15 amino acids. Germline V gene data show CDR1 as SGHTA and CDR2 as FQGNSA. CDR3 sequence (DNA): TGTGCCAGCAGGCTGGGGCCGAGCTCCTACAATGAGCAGTTCTTC. Amino acid sequence: CASRLGPSSYNEQFF.

This chain connects TRBV7-2 to TRBJ1-5; 8 positions match TRBD1. The CDR3 has 16 amino acids. V shed 5 bases and J 5 bases; nucleotides not matched to a gene: 11. CDR1 is SGHTA, CDR2 FQGNSA, per germline. CDR3 amino acids: CASSPQGQVWDQPQHF. DNA of the CDR3: TGTGCCAGCAGCCCCCAGGGACAGGTTTGGGATCAGCCCCAGCATTTT.